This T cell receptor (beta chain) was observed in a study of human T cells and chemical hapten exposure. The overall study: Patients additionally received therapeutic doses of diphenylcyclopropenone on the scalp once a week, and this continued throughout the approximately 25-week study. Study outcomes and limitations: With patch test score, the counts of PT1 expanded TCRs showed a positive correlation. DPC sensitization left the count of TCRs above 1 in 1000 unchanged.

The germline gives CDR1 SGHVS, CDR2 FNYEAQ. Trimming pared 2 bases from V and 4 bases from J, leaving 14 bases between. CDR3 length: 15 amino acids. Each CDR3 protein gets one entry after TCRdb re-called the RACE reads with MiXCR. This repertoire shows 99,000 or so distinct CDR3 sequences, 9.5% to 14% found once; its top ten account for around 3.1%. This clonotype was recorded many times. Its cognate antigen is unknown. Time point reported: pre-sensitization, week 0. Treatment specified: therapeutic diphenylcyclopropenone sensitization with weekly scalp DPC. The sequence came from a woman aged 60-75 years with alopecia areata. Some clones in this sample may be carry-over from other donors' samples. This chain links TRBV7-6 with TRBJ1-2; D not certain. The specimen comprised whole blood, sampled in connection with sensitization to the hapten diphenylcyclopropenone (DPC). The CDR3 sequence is CASSLRVSGVYGYTF. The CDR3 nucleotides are TGTGCCAGCAGCTTACGCGTTAGTGGGGTCTATGGCTACACCTTC.